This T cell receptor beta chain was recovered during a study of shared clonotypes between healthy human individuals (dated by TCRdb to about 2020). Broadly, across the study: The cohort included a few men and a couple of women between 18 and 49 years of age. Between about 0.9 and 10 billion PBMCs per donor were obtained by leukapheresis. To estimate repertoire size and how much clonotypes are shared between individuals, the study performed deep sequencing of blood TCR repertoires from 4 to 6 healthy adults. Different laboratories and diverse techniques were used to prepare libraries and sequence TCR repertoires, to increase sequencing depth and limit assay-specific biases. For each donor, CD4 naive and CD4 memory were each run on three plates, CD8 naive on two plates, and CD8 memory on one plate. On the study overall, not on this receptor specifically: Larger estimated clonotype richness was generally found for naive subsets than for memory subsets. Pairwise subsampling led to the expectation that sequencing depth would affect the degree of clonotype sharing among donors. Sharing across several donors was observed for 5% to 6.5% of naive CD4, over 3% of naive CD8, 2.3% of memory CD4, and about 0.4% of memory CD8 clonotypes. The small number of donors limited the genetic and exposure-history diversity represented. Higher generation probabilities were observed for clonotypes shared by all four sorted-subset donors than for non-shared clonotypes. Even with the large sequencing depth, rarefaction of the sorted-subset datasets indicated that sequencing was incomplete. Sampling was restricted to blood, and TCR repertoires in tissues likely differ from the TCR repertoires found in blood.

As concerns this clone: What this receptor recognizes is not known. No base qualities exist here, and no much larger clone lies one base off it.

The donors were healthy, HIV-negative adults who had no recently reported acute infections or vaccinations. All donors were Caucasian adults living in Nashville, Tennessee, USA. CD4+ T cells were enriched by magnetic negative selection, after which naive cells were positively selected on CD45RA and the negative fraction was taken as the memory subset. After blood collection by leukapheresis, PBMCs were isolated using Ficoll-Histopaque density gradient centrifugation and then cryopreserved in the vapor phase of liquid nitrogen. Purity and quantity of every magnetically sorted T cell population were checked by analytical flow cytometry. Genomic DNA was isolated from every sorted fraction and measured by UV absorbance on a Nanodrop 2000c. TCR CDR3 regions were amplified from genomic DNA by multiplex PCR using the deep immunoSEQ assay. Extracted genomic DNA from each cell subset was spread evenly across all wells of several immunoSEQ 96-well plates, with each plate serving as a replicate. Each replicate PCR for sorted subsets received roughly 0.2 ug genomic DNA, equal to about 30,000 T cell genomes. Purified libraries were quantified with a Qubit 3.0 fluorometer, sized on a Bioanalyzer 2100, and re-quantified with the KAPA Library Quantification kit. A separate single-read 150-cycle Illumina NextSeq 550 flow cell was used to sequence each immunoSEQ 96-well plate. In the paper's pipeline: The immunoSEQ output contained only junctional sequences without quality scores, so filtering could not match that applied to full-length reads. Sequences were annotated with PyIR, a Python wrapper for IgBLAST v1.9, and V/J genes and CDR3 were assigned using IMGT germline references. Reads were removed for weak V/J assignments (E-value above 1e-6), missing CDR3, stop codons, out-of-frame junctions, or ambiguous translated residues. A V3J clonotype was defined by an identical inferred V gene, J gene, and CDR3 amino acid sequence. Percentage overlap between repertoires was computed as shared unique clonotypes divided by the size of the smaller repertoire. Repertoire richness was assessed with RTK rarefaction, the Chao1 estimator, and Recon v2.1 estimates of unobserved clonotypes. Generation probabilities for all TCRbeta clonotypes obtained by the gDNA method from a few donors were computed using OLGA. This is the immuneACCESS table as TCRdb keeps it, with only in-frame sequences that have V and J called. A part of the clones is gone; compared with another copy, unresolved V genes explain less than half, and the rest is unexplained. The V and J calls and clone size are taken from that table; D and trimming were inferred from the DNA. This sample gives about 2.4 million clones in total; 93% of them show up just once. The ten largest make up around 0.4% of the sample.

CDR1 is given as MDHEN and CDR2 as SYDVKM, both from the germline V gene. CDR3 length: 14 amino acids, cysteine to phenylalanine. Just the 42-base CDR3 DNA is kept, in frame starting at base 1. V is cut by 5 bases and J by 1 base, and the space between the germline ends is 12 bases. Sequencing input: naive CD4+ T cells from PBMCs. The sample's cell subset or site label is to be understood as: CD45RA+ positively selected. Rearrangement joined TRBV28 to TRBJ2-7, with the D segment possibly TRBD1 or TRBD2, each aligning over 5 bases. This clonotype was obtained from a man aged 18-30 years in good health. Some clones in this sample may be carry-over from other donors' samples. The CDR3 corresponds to CASSRGWESYEQYF. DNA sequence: TGTGCCAGCAGTAGGGGATGGGAGTCCTACGAGCAGTACTTC.